A selection of T cell receptor beta chains follows, all from one sample in a study of blood T cells in healthy people across ages. TCRdb used MiXCR to reprocess the 5' RACE reads, holding one entry per CDR3 protein. There are over 1,300,000 distinct CDR3 sequences in the sample; 55% to 75% occur only once, and 6.5% to 8.5% lies in the top ten. Sequenced material: blood. These receptors were obtained from a man between 18 and 35 years old in good health. The CDR3 runs from the conserved cysteine through the conserved F or W. The D gene is left open where the match is weak. Only part of the rows carry a size: once, few, many, or a class if the clone is expanded.

>.|TRBV11-1|TRBJ2-3|TRBD1
TGTGCCAGCAGCTTAGCGCGTACGCCCACCGGACAGGGGCCATACCCTTCAGATACGCAGTATTTT
CASSLARTPTGQGPYPSDTQYF
>.|TRBV6-5|TRBJ2-1|.
TGTGCCAGCAAGCCGGGTGACTACAATGAGCAGTTCTTC
CASKPGDYNEQFF
>few|TRBV29-1|TRBJ2-1|.
TGCAGCGTTGAACCCATCCGGGGAGGCAATGAGCAGTTCTTC
CSVEPIRGGNEQFF
>.|TRBV4-2|TRBJ2-1|.
TGTGCCAGCAGCCTGGGGGCGGGTCCGGGCGATGAGCAGTTCTTC
CASSLGAGPGDEQFF
>.|TRBV15|TRBJ2-4|TRBD2
TGTGCCACCAGCAGAGATGACGGGACTAACAATGAGCAGTACTTC
CATSRDDGTNNEQYF
>.|TRBV6-1|TRBJ2-7|.
TGTGCCAGCAGTGAAGTGGCCAGGATGAGCTCCTACGAGCAGTACTTC
CASSEVARMSSYEQYF
>.|TRBV4-2|TRBJ2-3|TRBD2
TGTGCCAGCAGCCAAGGGACTAGCGGGGGGGCCATCGCAGATACGCAGTATTTT
CASSQGTSGGAIADTQYF
>.|TRBV7-2|TRBJ2-6|.
TGTGCCAGCAGCTTAGGGCTGGAGGCCAACGTCCTGACTTTC
CASSLGLEANVLTF
>few|TRBV2|TRBJ1-2|.
TGTGCCAGCAGTTCTACGAGAGAAGCTAACTATGGCTACACCTTC
CASSSTREANYGYTF
>.|TRBV28|TRBJ2-7|TRBD1
TGTGCCAGCAGTTTCCCGGGACAGGCCGGCGAGCAGTACTTC
CASSFPGQAGEQYF
>few|TRBV2|TRBJ1-2|.
TGTGCCAGTTCGCTAGGACAGAGGCCAACCCATGGCTACACCTTC
CASSLGQRPTHGYTF
>.|TRBV5-1|TRBJ2-3|TRBD1
TGCGCCAGCAGCGGGACAGGGGGCATAGATACGCAGTATTTT
CASSGTGGIDTQYF
>few|TRBV11-2|TRBJ2-7|.
TGTGCCAGCACCGACCCACACGAGCAGTACTTC
CASTDPHEQYF
>few|TRBV29-1|TRBJ2-4|.
TGCAGCGTTGATGCCAGGGATAAAAACATTCAGTACTTC
CSVDARDKNIQYF
>.|TRBV6-5|TRBJ2-1|.
TGTGCCAGCAGCAACAACAGGGTAGTGGAGTTCTTC
CASSNNRVVEFF
>few|TRBV15|TRBJ1-2|.
TGTGCCACCAGCCCGGGGTACAGCAACTATGGCTACACCTTC
CATSPGYSNYGYTF
>.|TRBV6-5|TRBJ2-1|.
TGTGCCAGCAGTTTGCTATCCGGCTGGAGCTCCTACAATGAGCAGTTCTTC
CASSLLSGWSSYNEQFF
>few|TRBV12-3/TRBV12-4|TRBJ1-2|.
TGTGCCAGCGTTGGCGCAGGAAAGATTCTGGATGGCTACACCTTC
CASVGAGKILDGYTF
>.|TRBV5-1|TRBJ1-3|TRBD1
TGCGCCAGCAGCGGCTCCCCGGGACAGGGGGCTGCGTCAGGAAACACCATATATTTT
CASSGSPGQGAASGNTIYF